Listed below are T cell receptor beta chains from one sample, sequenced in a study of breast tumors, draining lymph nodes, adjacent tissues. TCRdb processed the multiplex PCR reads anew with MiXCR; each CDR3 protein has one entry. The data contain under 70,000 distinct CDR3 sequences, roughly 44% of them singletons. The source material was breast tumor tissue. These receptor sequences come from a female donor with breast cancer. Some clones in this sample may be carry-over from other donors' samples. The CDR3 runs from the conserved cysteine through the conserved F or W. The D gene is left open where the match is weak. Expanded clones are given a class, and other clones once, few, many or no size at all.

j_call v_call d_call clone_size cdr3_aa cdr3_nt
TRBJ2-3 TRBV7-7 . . CASSLAWRPGHRPGDTQYF TGTGCTAGCAGCTTAGCGTGGCGGCCGGGACACCGCCCGGGGGATACGCAGTATTTT
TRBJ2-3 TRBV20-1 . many CSASPPGRLVKWDTQYF TGCAGTGCTAGTCCCCCCGGGCGGCTAGTCAAGTGGGATACGCAGTATTTT
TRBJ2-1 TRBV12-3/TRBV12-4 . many CASSPPGLLQFF TGTGCCAGCAGTCCCCCGGGACTTCTGCAGTTCTTC
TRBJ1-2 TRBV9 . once CASSESTGVAPGLNGYTF TGTGCCAGCAGCGAGTCCACGGGGGTAGCGCCGGGGCTAAATGGCTACACCTTC
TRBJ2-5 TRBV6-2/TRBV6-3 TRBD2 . CASSYSISGPTSGYQETQYF TGTGCCAGCAGTTACTCGATATCTGGCCCGACTAGCGGGTACCAAGAGACCCAGTACTTC
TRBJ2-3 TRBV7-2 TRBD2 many CASSPFSGRAIDTQYF TGTGCCAGCAGCCCCTTTAGCGGGAGGGCCATAGATACGCAGTATTTT
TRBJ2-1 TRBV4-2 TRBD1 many CASSSWTGGHNEQFF TGTGCCAGCAGCTCTTGGACAGGGGGCCACAATGAGCAGTTCTTC
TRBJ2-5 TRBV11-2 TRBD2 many CASSTTGTRLKQETQYF TGTGCCAGCAGCACTACCGGGACTAGGCTCAAACAAGAGACCCAGTACTTC
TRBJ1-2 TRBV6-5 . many CASRRTDFEGYTF TGTGCCAGCAGACGGACGGATTTCGAGGGCTACACCTTC
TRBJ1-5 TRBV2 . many CASSEGNQPQHF TGTGCCAGCAGCGAGGGGAATCAGCCCCAGCATTTT
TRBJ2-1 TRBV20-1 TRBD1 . CSARDWRTGNNEQFF TGCAGTGCTAGAGATTGGAGGACAGGGAACAATGAGCAGTTCTTC
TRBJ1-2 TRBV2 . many CASRAGTIYGYTF TGTGCCAGCAGGGCCGGGACAATCTATGGCTACACCTTC
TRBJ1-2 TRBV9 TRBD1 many CASSNRDRNYGYTF TGTGCCAGCAGCAACCGGGACAGAAACTATGGCTACACCTTC
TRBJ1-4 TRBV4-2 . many CASSQVDAGTLNEKLFF TGTGCCAGCAGCCAAGTAGATGCCGGGACATTAAATGAAAAACTGTTTTTT
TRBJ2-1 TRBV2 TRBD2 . CASSAGGLQEQFF TGTGCCAGCAGTGCGGGAGGGCTCCAGGAGCAGTTCTTC
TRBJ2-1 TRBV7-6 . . CVSSRQANNEQFF TGTGTCAGCAGCCGACAGGCTAACAATGAGCAGTTCTTC
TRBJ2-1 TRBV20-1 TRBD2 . CSAPTFLSGSGDEQFF TGCAGTGCTCCCACTTTTTTGAGCGGGAGTGGCGATGAGCAGTTCTTC
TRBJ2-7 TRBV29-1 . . CSLDAIYEQYF TGCAGCTTAGACGCCATCTACGAGCAGTACTTC
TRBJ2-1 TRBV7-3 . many CASGAEGIYNEQFF TGTGCCAGCGGGGCGGAGGGTATTTACAATGAGCAGTTCTTC
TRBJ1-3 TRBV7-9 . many CASSSPRNTIYF TGTGCCAGCAGCTCTCCAAGAAACACCATATATTTT
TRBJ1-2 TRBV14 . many CASSQGRTNYGYTF TGTGCCAGCAGCCAAGGCAGAACTAACTATGGCTACACCTTC
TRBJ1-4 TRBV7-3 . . CASALQSGSYNEKLFF TGTGCCAGCGCACTCCAAAGCGGCTCCTACAATGAAAAACTGTTTTTT
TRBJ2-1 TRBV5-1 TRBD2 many CASRVTSGGAGYEQFF TGCGCCAGCAGAGTGACTAGCGGGGGGGCCGGGTATGAGCAGTTCTTC
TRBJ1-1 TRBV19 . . CASSMDMNTEAFF TGTGCCAGTAGTATGGATATGAACACTGAAGCTTTCTTT
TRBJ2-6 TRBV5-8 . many CASSLPASRSSGANVLTF TGTGCCAGCAGCTTGCCGGCGTCCCGAAGCTCTGGGGCCAACGTCCTGACTTTC
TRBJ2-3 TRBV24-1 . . CATSPAADSRTDTQYF TGTGCCACCAGCCCTGCGGCGGACAGCCGCACAGATACGCAGTATTTT
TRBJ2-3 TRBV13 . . CASSKVLTAGPTDTQYF TGTGCCAGCAGCAAGGTCTTAACGGCGGGCCCCACAGATACGCAGTATTTT
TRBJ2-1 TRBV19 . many CASSIWVGGNEQFF TGTGCCAGTAGTATATGGGTAGGTGGCAATGAGCAGTTCTTC
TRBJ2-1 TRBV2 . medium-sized CASSSGIYNEQFF TGTGCCAGCAGCTCCGGGATCTACAATGAGCAGTTCTTC
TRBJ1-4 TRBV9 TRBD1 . CASSVPDRGREKLFF TGTGCCAGCAGCGTACCGGACAGGGGGCGTGAAAAACTGTTTTTT
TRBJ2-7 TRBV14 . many CASSRSNYEQYF TGTGCCAGCAGCCGGTCCAATTACGAGCAGTACTTC
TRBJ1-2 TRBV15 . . CATSRPRAGKGYTF TGTGCCACCAGCAGACCCCGGGCAGGGAAGGGCTACACCTTC
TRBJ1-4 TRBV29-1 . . CSVERGSEKLFF TGCAGCGTTGAAAGGGGCAGCGAAAAACTGTTTTTT
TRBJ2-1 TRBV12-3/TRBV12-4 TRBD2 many CASSLAGGRGEQFF TGTGCCAGCAGTTTAGCGGGAGGGCGAGGTGAGCAGTTCTTC
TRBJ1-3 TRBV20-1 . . CSATPRKYSGNTIYF TGCAGTGCCACACCTCGAAAATACTCTGGGAACACCATATATTTT
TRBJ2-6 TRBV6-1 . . CASARGGSGANVLTF TGTGCCAGCGCCAGAGGGGGCTCTGGGGCCAACGTCCTGACTTTC
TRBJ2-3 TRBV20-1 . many CSAADSRTDTQYF TGCAGTGCGGCGGACAGCCGCACAGATACGCAGTATTTT
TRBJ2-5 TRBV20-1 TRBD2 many CSARVAGVQETQYF TGCAGTGCTAGAGTAGCGGGGGTCCAAGAGACCCAGTACTTC
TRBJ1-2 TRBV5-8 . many CASTRRVSYGYTF TGTGCCAGCACCCGGCGGGTTTCCTATGGCTACACCTTC
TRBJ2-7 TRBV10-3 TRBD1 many CAPSGQGMGEQYF TGTGCCCCCTCGGGACAGGGGATGGGCGAGCAGTACTTC
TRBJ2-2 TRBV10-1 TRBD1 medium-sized CASSRDRVRELFF TGCGCCAGCAGTCGAGACAGGGTCCGGGAGCTGTTTTTT
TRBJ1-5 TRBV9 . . CASSVGGTRYNEPQHF TGTGCCAGCAGCGTCGGTGGGACTCGATACAATGAGCCCCAGCATTTT
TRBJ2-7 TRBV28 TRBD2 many CASSFSGHSYEQYF TGTGCCAGCAGTTTTAGCGGGCACTCCTACGAGCAGTACTTC
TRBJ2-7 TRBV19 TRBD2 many CASSTYFSGSSYEQYF TGTGCCAGTAGTACCTATTTTAGCGGGAGCTCCTACGAGCAGTACTTC
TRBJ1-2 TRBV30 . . CAWRFSRGAYGYTF TGTGCCTGGAGGTTTTCGAGGGGTGCCTATGGCTACACCTTC
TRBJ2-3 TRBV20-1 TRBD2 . CSATRYSGGTDTQYF TGCAGTGCTACGCGATACAGCGGGGGAACAGATACGCAGTATTTT
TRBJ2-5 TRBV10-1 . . CARVLRSPSSESREKTQYF TGCGCCAGGGTGTTAAGAAGCCCGAGCAGTGAGTCTCGGGAAAAGACCCAGTACTTC
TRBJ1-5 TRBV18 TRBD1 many CASSPRKGQGADQPQHF TGTGCCAGCTCACCACGGAAGGGACAGGGGGCCGATCAGCCCCAGCATTTT
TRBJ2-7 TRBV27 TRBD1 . CASSWQGASDEQYF TGTGCCAGCAGTTGGCAGGGGGCCTCGGACGAGCAGTACTTC
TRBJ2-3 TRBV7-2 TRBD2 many CASSLGLAGGSTDTQYF TGTGCCAGCAGCTTAGGGCTAGCGGGAGGAAGCACAGATACGCAGTATTTT
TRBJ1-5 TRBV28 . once CASSLAATDNQPQHF TGTGCCAGCAGCCTCGCGGCGACAGACAATCAGCCCCAGCATTTT
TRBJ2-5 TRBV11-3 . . CASSSWTKSQETQYF TGTGCCAGCAGCAGTTGGACAAAATCCCAAGAGACCCAGTACTTC
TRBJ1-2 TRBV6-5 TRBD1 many CASSYSQGANYGYTF TGTGCCAGCAGTTACTCACAGGGGGCGAACTATGGCTACACCTTC
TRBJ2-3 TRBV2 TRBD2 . CASSELAGVATDTQYF TGTGCCAGCAGTGAACTAGCGGGGGTCGCCACAGATACGCAGTATTTT
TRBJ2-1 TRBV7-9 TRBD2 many CASSSVAGSSYNEQFF TGTGCCAGCAGCTCCGTAGCGGGAAGCTCCTACAATGAGCAGTTCTTC
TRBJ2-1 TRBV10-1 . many CASSESHILRAGSTYNEQFF TGCGCCAGCAGTGAGTCACATATTCTAAGGGCAGGGAGCACCTACAATGAGCAGTTCTTC
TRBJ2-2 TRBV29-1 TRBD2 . CSVGGVRGSGTGELFF TGCAGCGTGGGGGGGGTGCGCGGGAGTGGAACCGGGGAGCTGTTTTTT
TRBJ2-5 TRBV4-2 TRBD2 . CASSQVSGRAGETQYF TGTGCCAGCAGCCAAGTTAGCGGGAGGGCCGGGGAGACCCAGTACTTC
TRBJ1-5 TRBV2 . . CASTALRRDGSQHF TGTGCCAGCACCGCCCTCCGACGTGATGGCTCCCAGCATTTT
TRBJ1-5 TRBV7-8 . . CASSLGGLAGGPQHF TGTGCCAGCAGCTTAGGAGGTCTAGCGGGAGGGCCCCAGCATTTT